The 13 T cell receptor beta chains below come from one sample, sequenced in a study of T-cell reconstitution after alpha-beta-depleted transplantation in children. Unique molecular identifiers were incorporated into the prepared TCRbeta library. TCRdb called the PCR reads again in MiXCR, with one record for every CDR3 protein. Of fewer than 400,000 distinct CDR3 sequences listed, over 20% were seen once; the top ten hold around 3.9%. Source: PBMCs from the stem cell graft donor, taken from the stem cell graft. The source is a human donor who donated a stem cell graft to a child with acute myeloid leukemia.

The chain joins TRBV7-9 to TRBJ1-3, with D hard to call. Germline lookup yields CDR1 SEHNR and CDR2 FQNEAQ (reference sequence). V was pared by 4 bases and J by 4 bases, with 8 bases between. The CDR3 totals 13 residues. In nucleotides, the CDR3 is TGTGCCAGCAGCTGGGCGTCGGGAAACACCATATATTTT. The encoded protein is CASSWASGNTIYF.

The rearrangement joins TRBV21-1 to TRBJ2-7. TRBV21-1 is a known pseudogene. CDR3 length: 14 residues. The CDR3 region is CASSKERSSYEQYF. CDR3 DNA: TGTGCCAGCAGCAAAGAAAGAAGCTCCTACGAGCAGTACTTC.

This clonotype has ten or more counts. The chain employs TRBV5-1 and TRBJ2-7; D remains unclear. The germline gives CDR1 SGHRS, CDR2 YFSETQ. The length of the CDR3 is 13 residues. V lost 1 base, J lost 2 bases, and 7 bases lay in between. The CDR3 sequence: CASSLPGTYEQYF. CDR3 nucleotides: TGCGCCAGCAGCTTGCCAGGAACCTACGAGCAGTACTTC.

The V and J genes are TRBV7-8 and TRBJ2-1; no reliable D call. The V gene's germline CDR1 is SGHVS and CDR2 FQNEAQ. V lost 4 bases and J lost 11, with 12 bases in between. The CDR3 totals 12 residues. The CDR3 DNA follows: TGTGCCAGCAGCTCTCCTTCTCTTAAGCAGTTCTTC. It is translated as CASSSPSLKQFF. Complete variable domain (other parts from reference TRBV7-8 and TRBJ2-1): GAGVSQSPRYKVAKRGQDVALRCDPISGHVSLFWYQQALGQGPEFLTYFQNEAQLDKSGLPSDRFFAERPEGSVSTLKIQRTQQEDSAVYLCASSSPSLKQFFGPGTRLTVL.

This clonotype was found a few times. The rearrangement links TRBV20-1 to TRBJ2-5; no reliable D call. The V gene lost 1 base and the J gene lost 5 bases, with 14 bases spanning the gap. The germline V gene has CDR1 DFQATT and CDR2 SNEGSKA (reference sequence). The CDR3 is made up of 14 amino acids. CDR3 in amino acids: CSARAGPIGETQYF. The CDR3 nucleotides are TGCAGTGCTAGAGCGGGTCCCATTGGGGAGACCCAGTACTTC.

The rearrangement links TRBV12-3 or TRBV12-4 to TRBJ2-7, with no clear D. V was shortened by 6 bases and J by 7 bases, with 19 bases between the two germline ends. This CDR3 has 14 residues. DNA of the CDR3: TGTGCCAGCAGCCTTCGGCGAGATCTCGGGGAGCAGTACTTC. It specifies CASSLRRDLGEQYF.

The chain has TRBV20-1 and TRBJ1-1; TRBD1 might be the D (5 bases). This CDR3 region has 14 residues. CDR1 and CDR2 from the germline V gene are DFQATT and SNEGSKA (reference sequence). Trimming shortened V by 6 bases and J by 3 bases, and 17 bases separated the two germline ends. The CDR3 region is CSAGPGGVDTEAFF. The CDR3, as DNA: TGCAGTGCAGGACCCGGGGGTGTTGACACTGAAGCTTTCTTT.

V is TRBV12-3 or TRBV12-4 and J is TRBJ2-2; possibly TRBD1 for D (5 bases). The germline V and J ends were trimmed by 7 bases and 4 bases, with 13 bases remaining between them. CDR3 size: 14 residues. CDR3 coding DNA: TGTGCCAGCACCAGGACACGCTTCACCGGGGAGCTGTTTTTT. Translation gives CASTRTRFTGELFF.

This clonotype has more than one count but fewer than ten. This sequence joins TRBV3-1 and TRBJ2-3; no clear D. Trimming pared 2 bases from V and 6 bases from J, leaving 12 bases between. The CDR3 is made up of 14 amino acids. Germline V gene sequence: CDR1 LGHDT, CDR2 YNNKEL (reference sequence). In DNA form, the CDR3 reads TGTGCCAGCAGCCAATCGCACACCATGGATACGCAGTATTTT. Amino acid sequence: CASSQSHTMDTQYF.

In this sample, this clonotype turned up a few times. The chain combines TRBV5-1 with TRBJ2-7; D is unclear. The CDR3 consists of 11 residues. The ends were cut back, 4 bases at V and 7 bases at J, with 9 bases in the middle. Germline V gene data show CDR1 as SGHRS and CDR2 as YFSETQ. The CDR3 reads CASSANWEQYF. DNA of the CDR3: TGCGCCAGCAGCGCGAACTGGGAGCAGTACTTC.

The chain employs TRBV5-1 and TRBJ2-3; D is unclear. The CDR3 contains 14 residues. Trimming removed 4 bases at V and 5 bases at J, with 14 bases between. Per the germline V gene, CDR1 is SGHRS and CDR2 is YFSETQ. DNA for the CDR3: TGCGCCAGCAGCCTAAGTGGCAAGCGAGATACGCAGTATTTT. Encoded protein: CASSLSGKRDTQYF.

This clonotype came up once. V and J are TRBV3-1 and TRBJ2-7; 8 nucleotides line up with TRBD2. This CDR3 contains 16 residues. The J segment lost 3 bases and the V segment lost 3 bases, leaving 10 bases of the junction unmatched. Germline V CDR1 and CDR2: LGHDT, YNNKEL (reference sequence). The CDR3 DNA is TGTGCCAGCAGCCACCCGAAAAGTAGCGGGAACTACGAGCAGTACTTC. Amino acids: CASSHPKSSGNYEQYF.

There are a few counts of this clonotype. The chain couples TRBV4-3 to TRBJ2-1; 10 bases match TRBD2. The CDR3 contains 19 residues. Germline V lookup: CDR1 LGHNA, CDR2 YSLEER. The J segment lost 8 bases and the V segment lost 0 bases, leaving 16 bases of the junction unmatched. CDR3 sequence reads: CASSQDQPSGSKWGDEQFF. As DNA, the CDR3 is TGCGCCAGCAGCCAAGATCAGCCTAGCGGGAGTAAGTGGGGCGATGAGCAGTTCTTC.